The entry below describes one T cell receptor beta chain. The data were obtained in a study of CD8 T cells in ankylosing spondylitis. Germline V CDR1 and CDR2: SGDLS, YYNGEE. J was trimmed by 5 bases and V by 3 bases; bases with no gene match: 13. This CDR3 comprises 16 residues. TCRdb used MiXCR to reprocess the 5' RACE reads, holding one entry per CDR3 protein. This table holds under 300,000 distinct CDR3 sequences, 15% to 20% found once. This sequence joins TRBV9 and TRBJ2-7, with 8 bases identical to TRBD2. The receptor's source is a male donor with ankylosing spondylitis or in good health (not recorded which). The sequenced sample was blood, either unsorted or a sorted T cell fraction (not recorded which). CDR3 nucleotides: TGTGCCAGCAGCGCCTTTGCGGGAGGTGTAGTAGACGAGCAGTACTTC. Translated, it gives CASSAFAGGVVDEQYF.